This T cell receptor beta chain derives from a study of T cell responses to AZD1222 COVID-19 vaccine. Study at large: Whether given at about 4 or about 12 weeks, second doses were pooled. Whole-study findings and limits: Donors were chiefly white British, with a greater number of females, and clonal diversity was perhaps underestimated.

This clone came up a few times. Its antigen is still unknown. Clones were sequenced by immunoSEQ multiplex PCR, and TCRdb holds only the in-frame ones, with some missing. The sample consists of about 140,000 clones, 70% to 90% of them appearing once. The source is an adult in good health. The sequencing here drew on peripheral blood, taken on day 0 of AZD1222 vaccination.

The CDR3 sequence: CASSPTRTNSPLHF. The CDR3, as DNA: TGCGCCAGCAGCCCGACACGGACCAATTCACCCCTCCACTTT. This chain links TRBV4-3 with TRBJ1-6; D remains unclear. Per germline, CDR1 LGHNA and CDR2 YSLEER. Trimming took off 4 bases at V and 7 bases at J, with 11 bases between the two ends. CDR3 size: 14 residues.